This T cell receptor beta chain was sequenced during a study of blood T cell repertoires in COVID-19 (dated by TCRdb to the early 2020s). Notes on the research overall: Samples covering the acute and convalescent phases of COVID-19 were provided by collaborators in the United States, Italy and Spain. The material from the prospective study consisted of cDNA or gDNA derived from T cells, B-cell-depleted T cells, or PBMCs. Deeply sampled blood TCRbeta repertoires from subjects exposed to, actively infected with, or recovered from COVID-19 were included in the dataset. The repertoires were released in a freely available public database intended as a resource for research on the immune response to SARS-CoV-2. The samples were drawn from two sources: the first 160 participants of the ongoing ImmuneRACE study, and fewer than 1,500 subjects contributed by 6 global collaborators. The sample metadata nearly always contained a de-identified subject ID, COVID-19 status, age in years and sex. Where HLA class I and class II types were available, the types were taken from metadata supplied by the sample provider, not from assay-based typing.

V trim: 4 bases; J trim: 12 bases; unmatched bases: 9. From a lookup of the germline V gene, CDR1 and CDR2 are SGHAT and FQNNGV. The CDR3 spans 14 residues, from the cysteine through the phenylalanine. Just the 42-base CDR3 DNA is kept, in frame starting at base 1. The immunoSEQ Assay, a bias-controlled multiplex PCR, was used to amplify TCRbeta CDR3 regions from genomic DNA. Under the source paper's analysis protocol: The number of nucleated cells in each sample was estimated by amplification of reference gene primers within the assay. To quantify the absolute abundance of each unique TCRbeta CDR3 rearrangement, sequence reads were collapsed and filtered. For each sample, productive Simpson clonality was calculated as the square root of Simpson's diversity index over productive rearrangements. TCRdb limited this immuneACCESS table to in-frame rearrangements with V and J called. A share of clones is missing; checked studies link under half to unresolved V genes, and the rest is unexplained. V and J calls and clone size follow that table, whereas D and trimming were derived from the DNA. This sample gives roughly 190,000 clones in total; roughly 84% of them show up just once. The ten largest clonotypes hold about 3.5% of the sample.

The research as a whole found: The quantity of clinical and demographic metadata differed by source and by participant and was supplied without curation.

About this clone itself: The antigen this receptor binds is unknown. Per-base quality was not reported, and no clone a single base away is much larger than it.

Enrolling through a virtual design, the prospective study's participants ranged in age from roughly 18 to 95 years and lived across approximately 25 United States geographic areas. Cohort assignment in the prospective study relied on participant-reported clinical history from a screening survey and a study questionnaire. For ImmuneRACE Cohort 3, a participant was defined as recovered based on two consecutive negative NP/OP PCR tests, clearance by a healthcare professional, or resolution of symptoms. Mobile phlebotomists in the prospective study collected whole blood, serum and a nasopharyngeal or oropharyngeal swab from every participant. Over a roughly two-month period, participants in the prospective study had the option of providing additional blood draws and questionnaires. Before DNA extraction, blood samples from the prospective study were shipped at room temperature or frozen.

The rearrangement joined TRBV11-2 to TRBJ2-1, and TRBD1 matches 10 of the central bases. The sample consisted of PBMCs or T cells enriched from blood (not recorded which). The receptor was isolated from a woman aged 30 to 39 who had recovered from COVID-19. The DNA reads as follows: TGTGCCAGCAGCTCGCCGAGGACAGGGGGTTGGCAGTTCTTC. Its amino acids are CASSSPRTGGWQFF.